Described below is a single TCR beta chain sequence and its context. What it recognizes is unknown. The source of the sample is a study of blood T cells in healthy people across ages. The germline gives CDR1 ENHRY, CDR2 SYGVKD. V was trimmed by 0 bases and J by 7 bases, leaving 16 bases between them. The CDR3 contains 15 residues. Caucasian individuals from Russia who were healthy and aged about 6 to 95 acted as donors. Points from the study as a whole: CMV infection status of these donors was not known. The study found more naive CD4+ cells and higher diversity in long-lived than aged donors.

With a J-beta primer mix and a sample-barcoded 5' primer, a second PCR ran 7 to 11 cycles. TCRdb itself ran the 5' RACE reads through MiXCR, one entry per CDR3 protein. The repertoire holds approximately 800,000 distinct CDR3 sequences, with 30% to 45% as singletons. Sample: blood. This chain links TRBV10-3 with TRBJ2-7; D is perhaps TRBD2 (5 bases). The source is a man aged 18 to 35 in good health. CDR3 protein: CAISESTGMNNEQYF. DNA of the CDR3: TGTGCCATCAGTGAGTCAACGGGGATGAACAATGAGCAGTACTTC.